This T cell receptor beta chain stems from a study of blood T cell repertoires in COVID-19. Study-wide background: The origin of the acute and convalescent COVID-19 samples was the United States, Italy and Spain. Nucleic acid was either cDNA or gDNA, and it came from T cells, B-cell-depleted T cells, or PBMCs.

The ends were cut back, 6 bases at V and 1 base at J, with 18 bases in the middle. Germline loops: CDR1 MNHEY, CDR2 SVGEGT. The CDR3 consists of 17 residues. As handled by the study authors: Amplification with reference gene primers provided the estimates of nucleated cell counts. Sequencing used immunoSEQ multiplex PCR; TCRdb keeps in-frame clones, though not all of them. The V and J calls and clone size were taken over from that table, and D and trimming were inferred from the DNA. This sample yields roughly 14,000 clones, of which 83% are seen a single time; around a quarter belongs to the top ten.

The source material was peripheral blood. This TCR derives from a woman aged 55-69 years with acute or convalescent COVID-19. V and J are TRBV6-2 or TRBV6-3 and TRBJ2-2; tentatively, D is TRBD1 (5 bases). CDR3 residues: CASSLYGPGRNTGELFF. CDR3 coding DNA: TGTGCCAGCAGCTTATATGGGCCAGGGCGGAACACCGGGGAGCTGTTTTTT.